These T cell receptor beta chains were read from a single sample in a study of T cell changes during pregnancy in multiple sclerosis. The table came from immunoSEQ multiplex PCR; TCRdb's copy has only in-frame clones and leaves some out. The sample consists of around 48,000 clones, about nine tenths of them appearing once. The sequencing here drew on CD8+ T cells from peripheral blood mononuclear cells, taken before pregnancy. The receptors come from a female donor with multiple sclerosis, enrolled in a pregnancy study. Both conserved end residues are part of each CDR3. Clone sizes are given selectively: once, few, many, or a class where the clone is expanded.

. TRBJ1-4 TRBV5-4 CASSGGQSATNEKLFF
. TRBJ1-1 TRBV5-6 CASSLVQGADTEAFF
. TRBJ2-5 TRBV9 CASSVAGQGARETQYF
. TRBJ2-5 TRBV5-6 CASSLVGAETQYF
. TRBJ2-5 TRBV7-6 CASPVPDSALQETQYF
. TRBJ2-7 TRBV7-9 CASHGGFGEQYF
. TRBJ2-2 TRBV5-6 CASSLVRRDRLPGELFF
. TRBJ2-5 TRBV4-3 CASSPGLEQETQYF
. TRBJ2-5 TRBV9 CASSAFPAEIGETQYF
. TRBJ2-7 TRBV7-9 CASTYVGGPLRDYEQYF
. . TRBV15 CATSTPGQGADEQYF
. TRBJ2-5 TRBV7-8 CASRRDWTQAAQETQYF
. TRBJ2-7 TRBV4-3 CASSQDRMAGSPEQYF
. TRBJ1-5 TRBV28 CASTLGGYSNQPQHF
. TRBJ2-7 TRBV11-2 CASSLGGNGYEQYF
few TRBJ1-3 TRBV5-5 CASSLPGQTSGNTIYF